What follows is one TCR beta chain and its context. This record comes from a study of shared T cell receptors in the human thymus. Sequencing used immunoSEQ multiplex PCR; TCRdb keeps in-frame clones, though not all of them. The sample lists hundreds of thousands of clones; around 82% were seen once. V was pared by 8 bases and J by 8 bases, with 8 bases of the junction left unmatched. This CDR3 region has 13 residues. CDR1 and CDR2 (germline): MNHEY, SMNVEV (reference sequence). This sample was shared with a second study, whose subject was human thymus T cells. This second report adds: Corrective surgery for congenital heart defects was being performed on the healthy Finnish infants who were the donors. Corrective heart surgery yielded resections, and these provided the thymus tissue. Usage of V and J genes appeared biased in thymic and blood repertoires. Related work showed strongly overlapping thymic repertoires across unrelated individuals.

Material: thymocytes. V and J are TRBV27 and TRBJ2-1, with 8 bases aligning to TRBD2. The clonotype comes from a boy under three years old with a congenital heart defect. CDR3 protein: CASCREGHYEQFF. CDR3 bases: TGTGCCAGCTGCCGGGAGGGCCATTATGAGCAGTTCTTC.